This TCR beta chain comes out of a study of T-cell reconstitution after alpha-beta-depleted transplantation in children. As it was prepared, the TCRbeta library received unique molecular identifiers. One entry per CDR3 protein results from TCRdb running MiXCR on the PCR reads. The sample includes about 870,000 distinct CDR3 sequences, less than 20% of them seen just once. Germline V CDR1 and CDR2: MNHEY, SVGEGT. V was pared by 4 bases and J by 1 base, with 23 bases between. This CDR3 contains 18 residues. General study findings and limits: Reported findings indicate that, about two months after transplant, alpha-beta T cells came from several hundred expanded clones, which were derived from non-depleted graft cells. TCRbeta diversity was high at day 60 in some patients (a result of surviving recipient T cells and thymic progenitors).

For this clonotype: The antigen is unknown.

The sequencing used PBMCs, mostly from graft donor cells, collected 360 days after TCRalphabeta/CD19-depleted stem cell transplant. The chain links TRBV6-2 or TRBV6-3 to TRBJ2-7, with D perhaps given as TRBD1 or TRBD2 (6 bases each). This receptor was obtained from a male patient younger than 18 who had a stem cell transplant for acute lymphoblastic leukemia, so the T cells may come from the graft donor. The CDR3 loop reads CASSFGPSRGALSYEQYF. The CDR3 DNA reads as TGTGCCAGCAGTTTCGGCCCCTCGAGGGGGGCGTTATCCTACGAGCAGTACTTC.